Presented here are 22 T cell receptor beta chains from one specimen sequenced in a study of T cells in Graves' hyperthyroidism and ophthalmopathy (dated by TCRdb to between 2019 and 2020). Libraries came from multiplex PCR. The listed sequencing device is Illumina HiSeq 2000. The TCR beta CDR3 regions were amplified from the RNA transcripts. The TCR CDR3 was subjected to a first round of RT-PCR using the HTBI primer set and the Qiagen OneStep RT-PCR kit. TCRdb trimmed public reads at Q25 via fastp, called clones via MiXCR and kept in-frame beta chains. Under each unique CDR3 protein, matching rows form one entry showing the most common genes and DNA. This sample comprises 650,000 to 850,000 distinct CDR3 sequences, about 17% of them detected only once. Approximately 15% of the sample lies in the top ten. The specimen sequenced was blood. The origin of the receptors is a woman aged 45-59 years with Graves' hyperthyroidism that later progressed to Graves' ophthalmopathy.

The gene calls are TRBV27 and TRBJ1-2; D not certain. The CDR3 runs to 13 residues. Germline CDR1 reads MNHEY; CDR2 reads SMNVEV (reference sequence). The V gene lost 3 bases and the J gene lost 0 bases, with 5 bases spanning the gap. In DNA form, the CDR3 reads TGTGCCAGCAGTTTCAACGCTAACTATGGCTACACCTTC. Residues: CASSFNANYGYTF.

This clonotype was seen repeatedly, ten times or more. The V and J genes are TRBV20-1 and TRBJ1-5; D gene ambiguous. CDR1 DFQATT and CDR2 SNEGSKA come from the germline V gene (reference sequence). V lost 3 bases and J 2 bases, leaving 14 bases between the germline ends. The CDR3 contains 15 residues. The CDR3 protein is CSASGRPRGNQPQHF. DNA for the CDR3: TGCAGTGCTAGCGGACGCCCGAGGGGCAATCAGCCCCAGCATTTT.

This clonotype was observed many times. The rearrangement joins TRBV6-1 to TRBJ1-2; TRBD1 matches 7 bases. Germline-derived CDR1 and CDR2 are MNHNS and SASEGT. This CDR3 has 17 amino acids. V lost 6 bases and J lost 5; bases outside the gene matches: 18. The CDR3 sequence: CASSPTGLIGGAYGYTF. The CDR3 DNA is TGTGCCAGCAGCCCGACAGGGTTAATCGGGGGGGCATATGGCTACACCTTC.

This clonotype has ten or more counts. The chain carries TRBV3-1 and TRBJ2-5, with 13 bases that match TRBD2. Trimming cost V 4 bases and J 0 bases; bases outside gene matches: 2. The CDR3 length is 16 residues. CDR1 is LGHDT, CDR2 YNNKEL, per germline (reference sequence). This chain's CDR3 is CASSLGLAGYQETQYF. DNA for the CDR3: TGTGCCAGCAGCCTGGGACTAGCGGGGTACCAAGAGACCCAGTACTTC.

The rearrangement links TRBV6-5 to TRBJ1-1; TRBD1 aligns across 10 bases. CDR3 length: 14 amino acids. Germline CDR1 MNHEY, CDR2 SVGAGI. V lost 2 bases and J lost 5; bases outside the gene matches: 2. CDR3 sequence: CASSYGQGVTEAFF. CDR3 bases: TGTGCCAGCAGTTACGGACAGGGGGTAACTGAAGCTTTCTTT.

This clonotype has a handful of counts. V is TRBV6-1 and J is TRBJ1-1; D not certain. From germline, CDR1 is MNHNS and CDR2 SASEGT. The CDR3 length is 18 residues. Between the trimmed V and J ends, which lost 0 bases and 6 bases, there was a span of 23 bases. The CDR3 loop reads CASSEAELTMRGNAEAFF. CDR3 DNA sequence: TGTGCCAGCAGTGAAGCGGAGTTGACCATGCGGGGTAATGCTGAAGCTTTCTTT.

This clonotype was recorded many times. CDR3 nucleotides: TGCAGTGCTAGGTGGTGGAGATCCTACAATGAGCAGTTCTTC. Translated: CSARWWRSYNEQFF. The chain couples TRBV20-1 to TRBJ2-1; D is uncertain. V lost 3 bases and J 1 base, leaving 10 bases between the germline ends. The CDR3 is made up of 14 amino acids. CDR1 and CDR2 from the germline V gene are DFQATT and SNEGSKA (reference sequence).

This clonotype has just a few counts. V is TRBV12-3 or TRBV12-4 and J is TRBJ2-3; the D gene is possibly TRBD2 (5 bases). V lost 6 bases and J 3 bases, leaving 16 bases between the germline ends. This CDR3 spans 15 amino acids. As DNA, the CDR3 is TGTGCCAGCAGAGCCCTGCGGGCGCTTACAGATACGCAGTATTTT. Translation gives CASRALRALTDTQYF.

The rearrangement uses TRBV2 and TRBJ1-5; 9 nucleotides align to TRBD1. V lost 5 bases to trimming and J lost 2 bases; unmatched junction nucleotides: 7. Germline V gene sequence: CDR1 SNHLY, CDR2 FYNNEI. CDR3 length equals 16 residues. The CDR3: CASSRQGVLGNQPQHF. As DNA, the CDR3 is TGTGCCAGCAGTCGACAGGGGGTGCTGGGCAATCAGCCCCAGCATTTT.

In this sample, this clonotype turned up many times. The rearrangement links TRBV5-1 to TRBJ2-7, with D unresolved. Per germline, CDR1 SGHRS and CDR2 YFSETQ. The CDR3 consists of 14 residues. V lost 0 bases to trimming and J lost 2 bases, with 9 bases between them. The CDR3 sequence is CASSLVGGPYEQYF. CDR3 nucleotide sequence: TGCGCCAGCAGCTTGGTAGGCGGACCCTACGAGCAGTACTTC.

DNA of the CDR3: TGTGCCAGTAGTATGGGGGGCTATGGCTACACCTTC. This gives the protein CASSMGGYGYTF. V is TRBV19 and J is TRBJ1-2; tentatively, D is TRBD1 (5 bases). Germline CDR1 and CDR2: LNHDA and SQIVND (reference sequence). CDR3 size: 12 residues. Trimming removed 3 bases from V and 4 bases from J, with 6 bases in between.

This clonotype was recorded at least ten times. The CDR3 DNA is TGTGCCAGCAGTTACCGAGGACAGGGCCTCTACGAGCAGTACTTC. It encodes CASSYRGQGLYEQYF. The rearrangement uses TRBV6-5 and TRBJ2-7; 8 bases fit TRBD1. Germline CDR1 MNHEY, CDR2 SVGAGI. CDR3 length: 15 amino acids. The V segment lost 2 bases and the J segment 3 bases; nucleotides outside the gene matches: 6.

This clonotype appeared many times. The V and J genes are TRBV20-1 and TRBJ2-3; TRBD2 aligns across 8 bases. CDR1 and CDR2 (germline): DFQATT, SNEGSKA (reference sequence). The CDR3 has 15 amino acids. CDR3 DNA sequence: TGCAGCTCCTCACCGGGTAGCGGGGTCACAGATACGCAGTATTTT. It codes for CSSSPGSGVTDTQYF.

This clonotype came up many times. The J gene is TRBJ2-5, the V gene TRBV12-3 or TRBV12-4; 9 nucleotides align to TRBD1. The trim removed 3 bases at V and 4 bases at J, leaving 9 bases unmatched. The CDR3 has 16 amino acids. CDR3 DNA: TGTGCCAGCAGTTTGTTCGGGACAGGGAATGGAGAGACCCAGTACTTC. It specifies CASSLFGTGNGETQYF.

This clonotype has a handful of counts. The chain carries TRBV6-1 and TRBJ1-1; D is uncertain. This CDR3 is 13 amino acids long. Germline CDR1 MNHNS, CDR2 SASEGT. Trimming shortened V by 7 bases and J by 5 bases, and 14 bases separated the two germline ends. The CDR3 bases are TGTGCCAGCAACAATGAGGGCTCGACTGAAGCTTTCTTT. Its protein is CASNNEGSTEAFF.

This clonotype was observed many times. V usage is TRBV12-3 or TRBV12-4 and J usage is TRBJ1-1; D is undetermined. The V end lost 8 bases, the J end lost 6 bases, and 19 bases lay between the germline ends. The CDR3 covers 14 residues. The CDR3 is CASELLDGGSEAFF. The CDR3 nucleotides read TGTGCCAGCGAGTTACTGGACGGAGGATCTGAAGCTTTCTTT.

V is TRBV20-1 and J is TRBJ2-1; 7 bases line up with TRBD2. This CDR3 region has 16 residues. Germline CDR1 is DFQATT and CDR2 is SNEGSKA (reference sequence). The trim removed 6 bases at V and 1 base at J, leaving 12 bases unmatched. CDR3 nucleotide sequence: TGCAGTGCGCCCGACTCCCGGGGGGTTTCCTACAATGAGCAGTTCTTC. It specifies CSAPDSRGVSYNEQFF.

This clonotype was counted at least ten times. The chain links TRBV3-1 to TRBJ1-5; D not certain. Trimming left V 4 bases short and J 1 base short, with 11 bases between. This CDR3 is built from 15 residues. Germline V gene sequence: CDR1 LGHDT, CDR2 YNNKEL (reference sequence). The CDR3 coding sequence is TGTGCCAGCAGCCCGACTCCTGTCAGCAATCAGCCCCAGCATTTT. This sequence encodes CASSPTPVSNQPQHF.

Notes on this clonotype: This may come from a read error, since a much larger clone is one base off. The chain joins TRBV27 to TRBJ1-1; weak D call: TRBD1 (6 bases). Trimming pared 3 bases from V and 4 bases from J, leaving 9 bases between. CDR1 and CDR2 (germline): MNHEY, SMNVEV (reference sequence). There are 13 residues in the CDR3. The CDR3 loop is CASSFGGPTEAFF. CDR3 DNA sequence: TGTGCCAGCAGTTTTGGGGGGCCCACTGAAGCTTTCTTT.

V is TRBV6-5 and J is TRBJ2-6; the match to TRBD1 covers 9 bases. With V trimmed by 2 bases and J by 4 bases, 12 bases remained unmatched. The V gene's germline CDR1 is MNHEY and CDR2 SVGAGI. There are 19 residues in the CDR3. The CDR3 DNA follows: TGTGCCAGCAGTTACCTCCAATCGGGACAGGGTGTCGGGGCCAACGTCCTGACTTTC. Its translation: CASSYLQSGQGVGANVLTF.

This clonotype occurred many times. The chain recombines TRBV27 with TRBJ1-1; the D is unclear. This CDR3 is 13 amino acids long. Germline CDR1 is MNHEY and CDR2 is SMNVEV (reference sequence). The V end lost 8 bases, the J end lost 0 bases, and 10 bases lay between the germline ends. The CDR3 reads CASGKTVNTEAFF. In DNA form, the CDR3 reads TGTGCCAGCGGTAAAACAGTGAACACTGAAGCTTTCTTT.

The chain uses TRBV24-1 and TRBJ2-6; no clear D. Germline V gene sequence: CDR1 KGHDR, CDR2 SFDVKD. The CDR3 has 15 residues. V lost 4 bases, J lost 0 bases, and 6 bases lay in between. The CDR3 sequence is CATSDRFSGANVLTF. CDR3 nucleotides: TGTGCCACCAGTGACAGGTTCTCTGGGGCCAACGTCCTGACTTTC.